The rows below give T cell receptor beta chains drawn from one sample of a study of tumor-infiltrating lymphocytes in localized non-small cell lung cancer. Clones were read by immunoSEQ multiplex PCR, and TCRdb kept only the in-frame ones, dropping some. This sample has roughly 7,400 clones, with 60% to 80% found just once. Sample: uninvolved lung tissue not adjacent to the tumor. These receptors were taken from a human donor with non-small cell lung cancer. The CDR3 runs from the conserved cysteine through the conserved F or W. A D gene is named only where the DNA matches it firmly. Size tells how often a clone was seen (once, few, many) or the class of an expanded clone, and some rows leave it out.

CDR3,DNA,size,length,D,V,J
CASSFTGVNQPQHF,TGTGCCAGCAGCTTTACAGGGGTCAATCAGCCCCAGCATTTT,NA,14,TRBD1,TRBV7-2,TRBJ1-5
CASSSLGGDSTDTQYF,TGCGCCAGCAGCTCTCTGGGGGGGGATAGCACAGATACGCAGTATTTT,NA,16,TRBD2,TRBV5-1,TRBJ2-3
CASSQGVTGLPEAFF,TGCGCCAGCAGCCAAGGTGTGACAGGGCTCCCTGAAGCTTTCTTT,NA,15,TRBD1,TRBV4-3,TRBJ1-1
CASSPPGQGINEKLFF,TGTGCCAGCAGCCCGCCGGGACAGGGAATTAATGAAAAACTGTTTTTT,medium-sized,16,TRBD1,TRBV7-9,TRBJ1-4
CASSYAGRGESPLHF,TGTGCCAGCAGCTACGCCGGGAGGGGTGAATCACCCCTCCACTTT,NA,15,NA,TRBV7-8,TRBJ1-6
CASSSQEGTTEAFF,TGTGCCAGCAGCTCTCAAGAGGGGACGACTGAAGCTTTCTTT,few,14,NA,TRBV7-2,TRBJ1-1
CASRQAGGGEQYF,TGTGCCAGCAGGCAAGCGGGAGGAGGCGAGCAGTACTTC,few,13,TRBD2,TRBV6-6,TRBJ2-7
CASSDDGTTGELFF,TGTGCCAGCAGTGACGATGGAACCACCGGGGAGCTGTTTTTT,NA,14,NA,TRBV6-4,TRBJ2-2
CASTSGMNTGELFF,TGTGCCAGCACTTCAGGGATGAACACCGGGGAGCTGTTTTTT,NA,14,NA,TRBV28,TRBJ2-2
CASSPTPGLAGANEQFF,TGTGCCAGCAGCCCCACTCCGGGACTAGCGGGAGCTAATGAGCAGTTCTTC,NA,17,TRBD2,TRBV7-2,TRBJ2-1
CASSWFTDTQYF,TGTGCCAGCAGCTGGTTTACAGATACGCAGTATTTT,NA,12,NA,TRBV7-2,TRBJ2-3
CSVYTGGNNQPQHF,TGCAGCGTTTATACAGGGGGGAACAATCAGCCCCAGCATTTT,NA,14,TRBD1,TRBV29-1,TRBJ1-5
CASSFGLARRELFF,TGTGCCAGCAGTTTCGGTTTAGCCCGTAGGGAGCTGTTTTTT,NA,14,NA,TRBV2,TRBJ2-2
CASRTGLNEQYF,TGTGCCAGTAGGACAGGGTTGAACGAGCAGTACTTC,NA,12,TRBD1,TRBV19,TRBJ2-7
CASSYNSAGELFF,TGTGCCAGCAGTTACAATAGCGCCGGGGAGCTGTTTTTT,NA,13,NA,TRBV6-6,TRBJ2-2
CASRRDERDGYTF,TGTGCCAGCAGACGGGACGAGCGGGATGGCTACACCTTC,NA,13,NA,TRBV7-2,TRBJ1-2
CASTTPTTGWYEQYF,TGTGCCAGCACTACACCCACGACAGGGTGGTACGAGCAGTACTTC,NA,15,TRBD1,TRBV7-2,TRBJ2-7
CASSSTPGQSEQYF,TGTGCCAGCAGTTCGACTCCGGGACAGAGCGAGCAGTACTTC,NA,14,TRBD1,TRBV28,TRBJ2-7